The 19 T cell receptor beta chains below were found in one sample sequenced in a study of shared clonotypes between healthy human individuals. The repertoire was sequenced with immunoSEQ multiplex PCR; TCRdb's copy has only in-frame clones and lacks some. Counted here are 2,100,000 or so clones, 90% to 96% occurring once; the ten biggest clones make up around 0.13%. Source material: naive CD4+ T cells sorted from blood. Subset of the sample: CD45RA+ positively selected. These receptors all come from a man aged 18 to 30 in good health.

The chain employs TRBV14 and TRBJ1-6; D call uncertain. V was cut by 1 base and J by 7 bases, with 8 bases left in between. This CDR3 has 14 amino acids. Germline V CDR1 and CDR2: SGHDN, FVKESK. The DNA for the CDR3 is TGTGCCAGCAGCCAAGGCCTACCCAATTCACCCCTCCACTTT. Its protein is CASSQGLPNSPLHF.

The chain employs TRBV27 and TRBJ2-7; D unclear. The CDR3 spans 13 residues. Germline CDR1 and CDR2: MNHEY and SMNVEV (reference sequence). V was cut by 2 bases and J by 4 bases, with 9 bases left in between. The CDR3 loop reads CASSLVIGYEQYF. The CDR3 nucleotides are TGTGCCAGCAGTTTAGTTATCGGGTACGAGCAGTACTTC.

CDR3 nucleotide sequence: TGTGCCAGCAGCCGACAGGGGGCCGGAGAAGAGACCCAGTACTTC. It is translated as CASSRQGAGEETQYF. V and J are TRBV11-3 and TRBJ2-5, with 10 bases identical to TRBD1. The CDR3 loop spans 15 amino acids. V gave up 5 bases and J gave up 3 bases; unmatched junction bases: 6. Germline assignment: CDR1 SGHNT and CDR2 YENEEA.

The chain links TRBV6-6 to TRBJ2-7, with 8 nucleotides matching TRBD2. The CDR3 length is 13 residues. Germline V gives CDR1 MNHNY, CDR2 SVGAGI (reference sequence). J was trimmed by 3 bases and V by 6 bases; bases with no gene match: 4. The CDR3 nucleotides are TGTGCCAGCAGCCGGCTAGCGGGCTACGAGCAGTACTTC. Translated, it gives CASSRLAGYEQYF.

The chain's CDR3 is CASRDGQIASYEQYF. The CDR3 DNA reads TGTGCCAGCAGGGATGGACAGATAGCATCCTACGAGCAGTACTTC. The chain is built from TRBV6-1 and TRBJ2-7, with a possible D match to TRBD1 (6 bases). The CDR3 totals 15 residues. Germline values: CDR1 MNHNS, CDR2 SASEGT. Trimming removed 6 bases at V and 1 base at J, with 16 bases between.

The rearrangement uses TRBV19 and TRBJ2-3; maybe TRBD2 (6 bases). In germline, CDR1 is LNHDA, CDR2 SQIVND (reference sequence). Trimming removed 9 bases at V and 0 bases at J, with 19 bases between. CDR3 length: 16 amino acids. CDR3: CARANSSGPSTDTQYF. CDR3 nucleotide sequence: TGTGCCAGGGCTAATAGTAGCGGACCTAGCACAGATACGCAGTATTTT.

This clone was picked up a small number of times. The chain joins TRBV9 to TRBJ2-2; D unclear. The CDR3 totals 15 residues. V gave up 0 bases and J gave up 0 bases, with 6 bases separating them. Germline CDR1 reads SGDLS; CDR2 reads YYNGEE. The CDR3 DNA is TGTGCCAGCAGCGTAGCTACCTCGAACACCGGGGAGCTGTTTTTT. Translating gives CASSVATSNTGELFF.

This clone appeared a single time. This chain connects TRBV18 to TRBJ2-7, with 10 bases lining up with TRBD2. The junction had 2 bases not matched to a gene; V was cut back by 2 bases and J by 1 base. Germline assignment: CDR1 KGHSH and CDR2 LQKENI. The CDR3 consists of 15 residues. CDR3: CASSPGLAASYEQYF. The CDR3 nucleotides are TGTGCCAGCTCACCAGGACTAGCGGCTTCCTACGAGCAGTACTTC. Looking up the rest from reference TRBV18 and TRBJ2-7 gives the full variable domain: NAGVMQNPRHLVRRRGQEARLRCSPMKGHSHVYWYRQLPEEGLKFMVYLQKENIIDESGMPKERFSAEFPKEGPSILRIQQVVRGDSAAYFCASSPGLAASYEQYFGPGTRLTVT.

V usage is TRBV11-2 and J usage is TRBJ1-1; TRBD1 aligns across 7 bases. Germline assignment: CDR1 SGHAT and CDR2 FQNNGV. The CDR3 has 14 amino acids. The J segment lost 4 bases and the V segment lost 3 bases, leaving 5 bases of the junction unmatched. CDR3 DNA: TGTGCCAGCAGCTTTCAGGGGACAGTCACTGAAGCTTTCTTT. Its translation: CASSFQGTVTEAFF.

This chain connects TRBV5-6 to TRBJ2-3; tentatively, D is TRBD1 (5 bases). Trimming shortened V by 3 bases and J by 3 bases, and 14 bases separated the two germline ends. Germline V lookup: CDR1 SGHDT, CDR2 YYEEEE. This CDR3 is 15 amino acids long. CDR3 sequence (DNA): TGTGCCAGCAGCTCGCAGGGTATCGGGACAGATACGCAGTATTTT. It is translated as CASSSQGIGTDTQYF.

The chain carries TRBV29-1 and TRBJ1-2; D gene uncertain. Trimming removed 6 bases from V and 6 bases from J, with 20 bases in between. The germline gives CDR1 SQVTM, CDR2 ANQGSEA. CDR3 length: 14 residues. CDR3 coding DNA: TGCAGCGTACCCCCGGAGGAAAGGGTAAATGGCTACACCTTC. Residues: CSVPPEERVNGYTF.

Of note for this clone: Other DNA sequences in the sample encode the same CDR3. The chain uses TRBV7-2 and TRBJ1-1; 7 nucleotides agree with TRBD1. The CDR3 totals 13 residues. The V gene's germline CDR1 is SGHTA and CDR2 FQGNSA. Unmatched junction bases numbered 2, after V lost 3 bases and J lost 4 bases. The CDR3 bases are TGTGCCAGCAGCTTCAGGGGGAGCACTGAAGCTTTCTTT. It codes for CASSFRGSTEAFF. The full variable domain, with the rest looked up from reference TRBV7-2 and TRBJ1-1, is GAGVSQSPSNKVTEKGKDVELRCDPISGHTALYWYRQSLGQGLEFLIYFQGNSAPDKSGLPSDRFSAERTGGSVSTLTIQRTQQEDSAVYLCASSFRGSTEAFFGQGTRLTVV.

The V and J genes are TRBV7-2 and TRBJ2-7; 10 positions agree with TRBD2. This CDR3 region has 15 residues. V dropped 5 bases and J dropped 2; count of bases not matched to a gene: 6. CDR1 is SGHTA, CDR2 FQGNSA, per germline. DNA of the CDR3: TGTGCCAGCAGCCGGATAGCGGGGGGTACCTACGAGCAGTACTTC. Translated, it gives CASSRIAGGTYEQYF. Together with reference TRBV7-2 and TRBJ2-7, the CDR3 gives the full variable domain: GAGVSQSPSNKVTEKGKDVELRCDPISGHTALYWYRQSLGQGLEFLIYFQGNSAPDKSGLPSDRFSAERTGGSVSTLTIQRTQQEDSAVYLCASSRIAGGTYEQYFGPGTRLTVT.

The CDR3 is CASSIDSSGRELFF. The CDR3 nucleotides are TGTGCCAGTAGTATAGATTCTAGCGGCAGGGAGCTGTTTTTT. The chain uses TRBV19 and TRBJ2-2; 7 bases agree with TRBD2. With V trimmed by 0 bases and J by 9 bases, 4 bases remained unmatched. Germline-derived CDR1 and CDR2 are LNHDA and SQIVND (reference sequence). The CDR3 sequence is 14 residues long.

This clone was seen a single time. V gene TRBV30 combines with J gene TRBJ1-2; D is unresolved. CDR3 length: 15 residues. The V gene lost 0 bases and the J gene lost 6 bases, with 17 bases spanning the gap. The germline V gene encodes CDR1 GTSNPN and CDR2 SVGIG (reference sequence). The CDR3 region has the DNA TGTGCCTGGAGTGTAGATGGACTCGGGGTCCATGGCTACACCTTC. It is translated as CAWSVDGLGVHGYTF. The variable domain in full, with the rest retrieved from reference TRBV30 and TRBJ1-2, is SQTIHQWPATLVQPVGSPLSLECTVEGTSNPNLYWYRQAAGRGLQLLFYSVGIGQISSEVPQNLSASRPQDRQFILSSKKLLLSDSGFYLCAWSVDGLGVHGYTFGSGTRLTVV.

The CDR3 protein is CASSSTGTQPQHF. CDR3 coding DNA: TGTGCCAGCAGCTCGACAGGAACTCAGCCCCAGCATTTT. J is TRBJ1-5 and V is TRBV6-5; weak D call: TRBD1 (6 bases). Trimming stripped 6 bases from V and 6 bases from J, with 12 bases between. The CDR3 sequence is 13 residues long. The V gene's germline CDR1 is MNHEY and CDR2 SVGAGI.

The rearrangement joins TRBV7-2 to TRBJ1-5; no firm D call. This CDR3 region has 15 residues. V lost 2 bases to trimming and J lost 3 bases, with 11 bases between them. The germline V gene encodes CDR1 SGHTA and CDR2 FQGNSA. CDR3 loop: CASSLTWGLNQPQHF. The CDR3 DNA sequence: TGTGCCAGCAGCTTAACCTGGGGTCTCAATCAGCCCCAGCATTTT.

Note on this clone: This same CDR3 is encoded by further DNA sequences in the sample. The chain employs TRBV25-1 and TRBJ1-1, with D uncertain. The ends were cut back, 6 bases at V and 2 bases at J, with 7 bases in the middle. CDR3 length equals 12 residues. CDR1 and CDR2 (germline): MGHDK, SYGVNS. The chain's CDR3 is CASRDGNTEAFF. The CDR3 bases are TGTGCCAGCAGGGACGGAAACACTGAAGCTTTCTTT. The entire variable domain, with the rest obtained from reference TRBV25-1 and TRBJ1-1, is as follows: EADIYQTPRYLVIGTGKKITLECSQTMGHDKMYWYQQDPGMELHLIHYSYGVNSTEKGDLSSESTVSRIRTEHFPLTLESARPSHTSQYLCASRDGNTEAFFGQGTRLTVV.

The rearrangement uses TRBV10-3 and TRBJ2-3; perhaps TRBD1 as D (6 bases). This CDR3 region has 17 residues. V shed 9 bases and J shed 0 bases, with 22 bases lying between them. Germline CDR1 and CDR2: ENHRY and SYGVKD. The CDR3 region is CAMAGVGGDTSTDTQYF. CDR3 nucleotide sequence: TGTGCCATGGCTGGGGTAGGGGGAGACACTAGCACAGATACGCAGTATTTT.